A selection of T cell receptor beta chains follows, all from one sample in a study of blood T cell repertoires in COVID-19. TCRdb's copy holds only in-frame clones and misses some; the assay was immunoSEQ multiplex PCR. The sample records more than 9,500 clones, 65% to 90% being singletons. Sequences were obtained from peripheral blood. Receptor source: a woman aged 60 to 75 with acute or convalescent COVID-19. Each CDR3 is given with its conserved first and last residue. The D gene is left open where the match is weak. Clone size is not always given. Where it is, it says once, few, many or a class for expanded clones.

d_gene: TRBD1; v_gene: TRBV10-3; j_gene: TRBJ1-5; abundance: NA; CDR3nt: TGTGCCATCAGTGAGTCCGGACAGGGGAGCAATCAGCCCCAGCATTTT; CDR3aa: CAISESGQGSNQPQHF
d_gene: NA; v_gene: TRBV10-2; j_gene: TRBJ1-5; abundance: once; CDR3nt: TGCGCCAGCAGTGCCAGCGACAATCAGCCCCAGCATTTT; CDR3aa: CASSASDNQPQHF
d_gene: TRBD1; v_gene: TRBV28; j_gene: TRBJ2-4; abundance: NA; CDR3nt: TGTGCCAGCAGGATACAGGGGGCGAACATTCAGTACTTC; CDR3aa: CASRIQGANIQYF
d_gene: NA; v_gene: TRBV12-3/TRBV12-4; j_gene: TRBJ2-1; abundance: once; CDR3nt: TGTGCCAACCGGGACCCAAGGGGGGAGCAGTTCTTC; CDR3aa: CANRDPRGEQFF
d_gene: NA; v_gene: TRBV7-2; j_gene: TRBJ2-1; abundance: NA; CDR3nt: TGTGCCAGCAGCTTAGTAGGGTGGGGGGGCTTTAATGAGCAGTTCTTC; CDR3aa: CASSLVGWGGFNEQFF
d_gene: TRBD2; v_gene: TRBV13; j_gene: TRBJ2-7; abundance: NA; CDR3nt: TGTGCCAGCAGCACTTCCGGGACTAGGGTCTACGAGCAGTACTTC; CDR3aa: CASSTSGTRVYEQYF
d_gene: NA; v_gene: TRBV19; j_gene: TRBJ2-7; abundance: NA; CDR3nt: TGTGCCAGCTCGAAGCAGGTCCACTCCTACGAGCAGTACTTC; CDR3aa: CASSKQVHSYEQYF
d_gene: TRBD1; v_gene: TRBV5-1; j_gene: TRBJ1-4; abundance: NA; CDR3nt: TGCGCCAGCAGCACGAATTACAGGGGATCTAATGAAAAACTGTTTTTT; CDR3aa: CASSTNYRGSNEKLFF
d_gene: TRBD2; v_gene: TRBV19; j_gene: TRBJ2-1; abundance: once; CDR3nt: TGTGCCAGTAGTACCGTACTAGCGGGGCGCTCCTACAATGAGCAGTTCTTC; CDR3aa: CASSTVLAGRSYNEQFF
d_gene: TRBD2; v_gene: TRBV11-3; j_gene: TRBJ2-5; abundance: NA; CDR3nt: TGTGCCAGCAGCTCTCGATCCGGGGGGCAAGAGACCCAGTACTTC; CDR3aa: CASSSRSGGQETQYF
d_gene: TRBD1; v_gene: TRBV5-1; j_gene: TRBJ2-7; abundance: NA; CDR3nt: TGCGCCAGCAGCTTGTCGTCGTGGCAGGGGGCGATCTACGAGCAGTACTTC; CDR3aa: CASSLSSWQGAIYEQYF
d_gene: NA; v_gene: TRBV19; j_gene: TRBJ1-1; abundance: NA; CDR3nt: TGTGCCAGTAGTATAGCCGTTAACACTGAAGCTTTCTTT; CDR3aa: CASSIAVNTEAFF
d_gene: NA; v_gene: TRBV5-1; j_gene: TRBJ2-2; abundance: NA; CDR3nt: TGCGCCAGCACTGGGGCAGGGTTGACCGGGGAGCTGTTTTTT; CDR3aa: CASTGAGLTGELFF
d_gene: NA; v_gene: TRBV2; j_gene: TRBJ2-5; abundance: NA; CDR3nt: TGTGCCAGCAGAGAACAGGGTTTAGAGATCGAGACCCAGTACTTC; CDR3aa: CASREQGLEIETQYF
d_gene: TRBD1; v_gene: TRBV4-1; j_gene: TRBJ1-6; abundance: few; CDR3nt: TGCGCCAGCAGCCAAGAAAGGGGGACAGGGCGAACCTATAATTCACCCCTCCACTTT; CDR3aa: CASSQERGTGRTYNSPLHF
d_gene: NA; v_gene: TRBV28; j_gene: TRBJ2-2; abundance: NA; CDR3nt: TGTGCCAGCAACTCGAACACCGGGGAGCTGTTTTTT; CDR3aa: CASNSNTGELFF